This T cell receptor (beta chain) derives from a study of T cells in Graves' hyperthyroidism and ophthalmopathy (dated by TCRdb to between 2018 and 2020). Describing the broader study: Peripheral blood samples were taken at initial diagnosis, before any treatment was given. To identify TCR V-J signatures that set the groups apart, the researchers used a discovery cohort of more than 95 patients, made up of around 40 with Graves' ophthalmopathy and approximately 57 with stable Graves' hyperthyroidism. Prospective prediction of ophthalmopathy was tested in an independent validation cohort consisting of 18 to 20 hyperthyroidism patients and more than 15 patients who later progressed to ophthalmopathy. The 100 or so discovery patients were randomly split 7:3 into training and test sets. In about six Graves' hyperthyroidism patients, the study also compared T-cell repertoires from thyroid tissue with T-cell repertoires from blood. After sampling, hyperthyroidism patients received methimazole starting at 30 mg daily, and ophthalmopathy patients received high-dose intravenous methylprednisolone. According to the paper, TCR Vbeta CDR3 sequencing was carried out on around 140 peripheral blood samples, which came from 40 to 45 ophthalmopathy, roughly 75 hyperthyroidism and roughly 17 progressor patients.

A remark on this clonotype: Its antigen specificity is not known. No clone much larger than this one lies a single base away; base qualities are absent.

Hyperthyroidism patients were newly diagnosed, had a disease duration of under 2 months, and were aged 18 to 65 years. Any patient with an uncontrolled infection, another autoimmune disease, pregnancy or lactation was excluded. Diagnoses relied on clinical symptoms, serum thyroxine and TRAb, thyroid ultrasound and orbital computed tomography. Blood from progressor patients was drawn when they were first diagnosed with hyperthyroidism, before any ophthalmopathy symptoms appeared. PBMCs were isolated from more than 8 ml of fresh peripheral blood by Ficoll-Paque density gradient centrifugation. Patients classed as progressors first received a Graves' hyperthyroidism diagnosis and then went on to develop ophthalmopathy during follow-up. Total RNA was extracted with Trizol reagent, and quality was checked on an Agilent 2100 Bioanalyzer. The paper's findings and limits, for the study overall: In cross-validation, a model built on a 13 V-J signature told ophthalmopathy apart from stable hyperthyroidism with under 90% sensitivity and 81% to 82% specificity, and in testing the same model reached 80%/75%. Most expanded thyroid clonotypes (frequency above 0.001) were also found in blood, which suggests that blood repertoires may mirror thyroid immune responses. Sample size was not statistically predetermined, and blinding of investigators to group allocation was not performed. In validation, progression to ophthalmopathy was predicted by the model with 70% to 71% sensitivity and 72% to 85% specificity, a median of roughly 6.4 months before onset.

Amplification of TCR beta CDR3 regions was carried out from RNA transcripts. The TCR CDR3 was subjected to a first round of RT-PCR using the HTBI primer set and the Qiagen OneStep RT-PCR kit. The libraries were constructed in a second round of multiplex PCR and then size-selected and purified. Sequencing of the libraries was done on an Illumina HiSeq2000 using paired-end 100 bp reads. From the authors' description of their analysis: Raw data were processed with SOAPnuke, discarding reads with adapters, uncalled bases, mean Phred below 15, or no exact constant-primer or identifier match. COPE v1.2.5 was used to merge the high-quality paired reads, and each unique nucleotide sequence was defined as a clonotype. MiTCR v1.1 was used to align clonotypes to the IMGT TRBV, TRBD and TRBJ reference segments. Analysis was restricted to V-J combinations with a frequency above 0.0001, which covered 98% to 99.2% of repertoires. The TCS score was defined as the ratio of F50 (clonal expansion) to E x V (chaos), calculated using BLOSUM62-based TCRdist between CDR3 peptides within each V-J. Welch's t-statistics and random forest reduced fewer than 600 V-J features to 10 to 15, which were used in a naive Bayes classifier (R e1071). The public reads were quality trimmed at Q25 with fastp and then assembled into clones with MiXCR by TCRdb, keeping productive beta chains. A single entry per CDR3 protein holds the most common genes and DNA from its merged rows. The V and J calls were not made by the authors but by TCRdb's processing. Present in this sample are hundreds of thousands of distinct CDR3 sequences, 15% to 20% of which were seen just once. 16% of the sample is held by the ten biggest clonotypes.

From a lookup of the germline V gene (reference sequence), CDR1 and CDR2 are SEHNR and FQNEAQ. The CDR3 covers 14 residues, taking in both the cysteine and the phenylalanine. Kept here is only the CDR3 DNA, which spans 42 bases and is read in frame from base 1. V gives up 5 bases and J gives up 1 base, and the segment between their germline ends measures 9 bases. The chain joins TRBV7-9 to TRBJ1-5; perhaps TRBD1 is the D gene, with 5 bases matching. Sequencing was done on a sample of blood. The receptor was isolated from a woman in her 50s with Graves' hyperthyroidism that later progressed to Graves' ophthalmopathy. The encoded CDR3 is CASSATVSNQPQHF. The DNA sequence is given as TGTGCCAGCAGCGCGACAGTAAGCAATCAGCCCCAGCATTTT.